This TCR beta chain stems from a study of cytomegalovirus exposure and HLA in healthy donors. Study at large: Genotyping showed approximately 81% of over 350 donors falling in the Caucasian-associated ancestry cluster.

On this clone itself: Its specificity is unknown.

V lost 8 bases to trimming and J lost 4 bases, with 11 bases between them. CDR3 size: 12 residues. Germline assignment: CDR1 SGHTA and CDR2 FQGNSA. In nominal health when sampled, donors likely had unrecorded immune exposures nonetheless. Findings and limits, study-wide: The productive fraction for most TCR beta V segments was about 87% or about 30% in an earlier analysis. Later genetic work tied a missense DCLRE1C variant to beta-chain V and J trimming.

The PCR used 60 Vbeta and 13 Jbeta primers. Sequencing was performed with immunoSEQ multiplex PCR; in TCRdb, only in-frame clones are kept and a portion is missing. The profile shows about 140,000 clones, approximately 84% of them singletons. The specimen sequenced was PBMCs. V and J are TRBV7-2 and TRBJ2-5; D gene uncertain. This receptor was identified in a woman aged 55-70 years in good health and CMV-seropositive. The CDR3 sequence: CASLSGGETQYF. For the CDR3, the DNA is TGTGCCAGCCTGTCCGGCGGAGAGACCCAGTACTTC.